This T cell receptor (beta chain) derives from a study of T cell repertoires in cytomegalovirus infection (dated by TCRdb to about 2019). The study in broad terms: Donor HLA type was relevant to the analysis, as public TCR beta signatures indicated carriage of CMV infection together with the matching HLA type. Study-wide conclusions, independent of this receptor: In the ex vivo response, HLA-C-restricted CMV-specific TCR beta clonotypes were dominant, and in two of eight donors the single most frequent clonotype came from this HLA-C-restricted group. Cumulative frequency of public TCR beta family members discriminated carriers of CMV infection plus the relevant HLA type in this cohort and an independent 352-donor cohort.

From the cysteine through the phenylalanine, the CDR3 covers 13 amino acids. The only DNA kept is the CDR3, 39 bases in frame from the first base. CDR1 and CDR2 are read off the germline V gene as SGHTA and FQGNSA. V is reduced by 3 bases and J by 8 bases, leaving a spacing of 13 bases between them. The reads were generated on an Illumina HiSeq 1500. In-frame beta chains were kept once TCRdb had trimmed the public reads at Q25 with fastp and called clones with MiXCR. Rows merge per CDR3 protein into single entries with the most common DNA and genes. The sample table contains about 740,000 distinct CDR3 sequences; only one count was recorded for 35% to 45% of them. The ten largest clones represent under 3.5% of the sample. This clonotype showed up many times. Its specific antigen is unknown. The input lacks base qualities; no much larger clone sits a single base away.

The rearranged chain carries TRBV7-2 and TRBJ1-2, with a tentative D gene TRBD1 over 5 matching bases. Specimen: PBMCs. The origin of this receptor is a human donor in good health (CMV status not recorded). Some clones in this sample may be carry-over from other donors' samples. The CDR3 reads CASSFRQGNGYTF. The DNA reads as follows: TGTGCCAGCAGCTTTCGTCAGGGAAACGGCTACACCTTC. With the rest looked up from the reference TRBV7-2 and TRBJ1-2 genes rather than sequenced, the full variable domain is GAGVSQSPSNKVTEKGKDVELRCDPISGHTALYWYRQSLGQGLEFLIYFQGNSAPDKSGLPSDRFSAERTGGSVSTLTIQRTQQEDSAVYLCASSFRQGNGYTFGSGTRLTVV.